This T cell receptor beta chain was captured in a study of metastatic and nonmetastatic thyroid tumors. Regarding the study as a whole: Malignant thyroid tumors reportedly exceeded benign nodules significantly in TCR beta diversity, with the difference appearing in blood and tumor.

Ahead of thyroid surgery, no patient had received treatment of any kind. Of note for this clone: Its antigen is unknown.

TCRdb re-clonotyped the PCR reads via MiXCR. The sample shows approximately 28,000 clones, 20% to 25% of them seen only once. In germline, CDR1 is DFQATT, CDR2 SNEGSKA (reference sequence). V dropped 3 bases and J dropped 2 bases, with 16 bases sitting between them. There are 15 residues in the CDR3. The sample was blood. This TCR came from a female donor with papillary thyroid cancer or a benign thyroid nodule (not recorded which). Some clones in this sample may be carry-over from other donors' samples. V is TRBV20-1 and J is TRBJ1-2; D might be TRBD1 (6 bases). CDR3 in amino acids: CSASGVIGQNYGYTF. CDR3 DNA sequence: TGCAGTGCTAGCGGAGTAATTGGACAGAACTATGGCTACACCTTC.